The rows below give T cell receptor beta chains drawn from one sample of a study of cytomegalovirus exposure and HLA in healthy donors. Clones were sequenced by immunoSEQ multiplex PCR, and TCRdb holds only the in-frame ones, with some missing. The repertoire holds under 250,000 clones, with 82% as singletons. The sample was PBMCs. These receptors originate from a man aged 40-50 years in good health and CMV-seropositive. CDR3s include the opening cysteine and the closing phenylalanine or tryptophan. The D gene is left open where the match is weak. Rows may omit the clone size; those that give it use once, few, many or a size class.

TGTGCCAGCAGTGTACGACCCCGGGACAGGGGGGCCGAGCAGTACTTC CASSVRPRDRGAEQYF TRBJ2-7 TRBV27 TRBD1 few
TGTGCCAGCAGCTGGGGCAGATTGAACACCGGGGAGCTGTTTTTT CASSWGRLNTGELFF TRBJ2-2 TRBV5-6 - -
TGTGCCAGCAGCTTAACGTCCTCCCGGGGGTCCTACAATGAGCAGTTCTTC CASSLTSSRGSYNEQFF TRBJ2-1 TRBV7-3 - once
TGTGCCAGCAGTCCGGGACTGATGAACAATGAGCAGTTCTTC CASSPGLMNNEQFF TRBJ2-1 TRBV7-3 - -
TGTGCCAGCAGCTTGCGGGGGGGCTCCTACAATGAGCAGTTCTTC CASSLRGGSYNEQFF TRBJ2-1 TRBV5-8 TRBD2 -
TGCGCCAGCAGCCAATCACTAGCGGCCCCTATGATGAACACCGGGGAGCTGTTTTTT CASSQSLAAPMMNTGELFF TRBJ2-2 TRBV4-1 TRBD2 -
TGTGCCAGCAGTCTTTACAGGGGAAGTCCCACTGAAGCTTTCTTT CASSLYRGSPTEAFF TRBJ1-1 TRBV27 TRBD1 -
TGTGCTAGTGGTTTGGGAGGACAGAGCTCCTACAATGAGCAGTTCTTC CASGLGGQSSYNEQFF TRBJ2-1 TRBV12-5 - -
TGTGCCAGCAGCTTAGGTACTATCAGCAATCAGCCCCAGCATTTT CASSLGTISNQPQHF TRBJ1-5 TRBV11-2 - -
TGCGCCAGCAGCCGCTCTGGGGCAGCCGAGGAAACGCAGTATTTT CASSRSGAAEETQYF TRBJ2-3 TRBV5-1 - once
TGTGCCAGCAGCCCTCTCGACGAGGTGGGAGCTTTCTTT CASSPLDEVGAFF TRBJ1-1 TRBV9 - -
TGTGCCAGCAGACTAACTAGCGGGAGTTACGAGCAGTACTTC CASRLTSGSYEQYF TRBJ2-7 TRBV6-5 TRBD2 -
TGTGCCAGCAGCTACCGCAGGGGTAATGAGCAGTTCTTC CASSYRRGNEQFF TRBJ2-1 TRBV5-6 - -
TGTGCCAGCAGCGTCGGACTCCTCACCGGGGAGCTGTTTTTT CASSVGLLTGELFF TRBJ2-2 TRBV9 - -
TGTGCCAGCTCACCAACAGGGGTCACTGAAGCTTTCTTT CASSPTGVTEAFF TRBJ1-1 TRBV18 TRBD1 -